This T cell receptor beta chain comes out of a study of T cell changes during pregnancy in multiple sclerosis. Some clones are missing from TCRdb's copy, which holds only in-frame ones; the method was immunoSEQ multiplex PCR. In the table there are tens of thousands of clones, 92% of which are singletons. V lost 5 bases and J 7 bases, leaving 17 bases between the germline ends. From germline, CDR1 is SGHTA and CDR2 FQGTGA. The CDR3 runs to 14 residues. Sequencing was performed on peripheral blood, taken before pregnancy. This clonotype was sampled from a female donor with multiple sclerosis, enrolled in a pregnancy study. This chain links TRBV7-3 with TRBJ1-2; the D gene is possibly TRBD1 (6 bases). In DNA, the CDR3 is TGTGCCAGCAGCGCTCTGGGGGCGAGTGGTGGCTACACCTTC. It codes for CASSALGASGGYTF. Full variable domain (missing parts from reference TRBV7-3 and TRBJ1-2): GAGVSQTPSNKVTEKGKYVELRCDPISGHTALYWYRQSLGQGPEFLIYFQGTGAADDSGLPNDRFFAVRPEGSVSTLKIQRTERGDSAVYLCASSALGASGGYTFGSGTRLTVV.